This T cell receptor (beta chain) emerged from a study of cytomegalovirus exposure and HLA in healthy donors. Points from the study as a whole: A later analysis showed that HLA-associated TCR beta chains had undergone more clonal expansion than equally common others.

PCR amplification relied on 60 Vbeta primers (plus 13 Jbeta primers). Generated by immunoSEQ multiplex PCR, the TCRdb table keeps only in-frame clones and is missing some. The sample includes about 82,000 clones, about 9.4% seen only once; the top ten take roughly a quarter. Germline V gives CDR1 LNHDA, CDR2 SQIVND (reference sequence). This CDR3 region has 13 residues. Concerning this clone: Its antigen is still unknown. Germline and junction disagree at one end, which may indicate a read error.

The receptor was derived from a man aged 60 to 75 in good health and CMV-seropositive. The specimen was PBMCs. The rearrangement links TRBV19 to TRBJ1-1, with 7 bases matching TRBD1. The DNA for the CDR3 is TGTGCCAGCAGAGAGGCAGGGGGAGAGGTAGAGCGCTTT. As protein: CASREAGGEVERF.